The 20 T cell receptor beta chains below were found in one sample sequenced in a study of monozygotic twins with inflammatory bowel disease. From its re-call of the 5' RACE reads, TCRdb lists each CDR3 protein once, without DNA. This table holds a few hundred thousand distinct CDR3 sequences. Sequencing used blood. The receptor set was obtained from a human donor with ulcerative colitis or Crohn's disease, or a healthy co-twin of an affected twin (not recorded which).

The V call is TRBV25-1, the J call TRBJ1-6. This CDR3 comprises 14 residues. Germline-derived CDR1 and CDR2 are MGHDK and SYGVNS. This chain's CDR3 is CASIHRYLNSPLHF.

The CDR3 sequence: CASSLERGRHNEQFF. The V gene is TRBV12-3 or TRBV12-4, the J gene TRBJ2-1; lacking DNA, the TRBD1 call made by TCRdb goes unchecked. This CDR3 has 15 amino acids.

V and J are TRBV27 and TRBJ2-4. Germline assignment: CDR1 MNHEY and CDR2 SMNVEV (reference sequence). This CDR3 is built from 13 residues. CDR3 sequence reads: CASWGRGKNIQYF.

V is TRBV7-9 and J is TRBJ2-6; the D call of TRBD1 rests on TCRdb alone, since no DNA is present to check it. The length of the CDR3 is 16 residues. Germline CDR1 is SEHNR and CDR2 is FQNEAQ (reference sequence). The CDR3 region is CASIRGGFSGANVLTF.

V usage is TRBV9 and J usage is TRBJ2-5; TCRdb's D call of TRBD1 is untestable without DNA. Germline CDR1 SGDLS, CDR2 YYNGEE. This CDR3 comprises 15 residues. The CDR3 loop reads CASSVGSGGKETQYF. The full variable domain, with the rest looked up from reference TRBV9 and TRBJ2-5, is DSGVTQTPKHLITATGQRVTLRCSPRSGDLSVYWYQQSLDQGLQFLIQYYNGEERAKGNILERFSAQQFPDLHSELNLSSLELGDSALYFCASSVGSGGKETQYFGPGTRLLVL.

This chain uses TRBV5-4 with TRBJ2-1. The CDR3 sequence is 12 residues long. Germline assignment: CDR1 SGHNT and CDR2 YYREEE (reference sequence). This chain's CDR3 is CASSSATYEQFF.

This chain connects TRBV6-1 to TRBJ2-3; with no DNA, the TCRdb D assignment of TRBD2 cannot be verified. CDR3 length: 15 amino acids. Germline lookup yields CDR1 MNHNS and CDR2 SASEGT. The CDR3 reads CATRGTSGSTDTQYF.

V gene TRBV4-2 combines with J gene TRBJ2-3; TCRdb lists TRBD2, though no DNA is available to test this call. The length of the CDR3 is 15 residues. Per the germline V gene, CDR1 is LGHNA and CDR2 is YNFKEQ. The CDR3 here is CASSPGTSNGDTQYF.

J is TRBJ2-7 and V is TRBV15; TCRdb's D gene call, TRBD1, goes unchecked for lack of DNA. Looked up from germline, CDR1 is LNHNV and CDR2 is YYDKDF (reference sequence). This CDR3 spans 16 amino acids. CDR3 sequence reads: CATSSVRGSFPYEQYF.

The rearrangement links TRBV7-2 to TRBJ2-5; checking the TCRdb D call of TRBD2 is not possible without DNA. Germline assignment: CDR1 SGHTA and CDR2 FQGNSA. This CDR3 comprises 17 residues. CDR3 region: CASSLRLAGGPWETQYF.

This sequence joins TRBV6-1 and TRBJ1-1. The germline CDR1 and CDR2 sequences are MNHNS and SASEGT. The CDR3 covers 14 residues. CDR3 protein: CASREQVRGTEAFF.

The gene calls are TRBV13 and TRBJ1-4. Germline CDR1 is PRHDT and CDR2 is FYEKMQ (reference sequence). The CDR3 runs 14 residues. The CDR3 protein is CASSGQVINEKLFF.

CDR3 region: CASSLPGQGGTQYF. The chain is built from TRBV7-2 and TRBJ2-5; without DNA, the TCRdb call of TRBD1 cannot be checked. The germline V gene encodes CDR1 SGHTA and CDR2 FQGNSA. This CDR3 is built from 14 residues.

The V call is TRBV5-1, the J call TRBJ1-1. The CDR3 has 14 residues. Germline V CDR1 and CDR2: SGHRS, YFSETQ. CDR3 sequence reads: CASSPQAVNTEAFF. The entire variable domain, with the rest obtained from reference TRBV5-1 and TRBJ1-1, is as follows: KAGVTQTPRYLIKTRGQQVTLSCSPISGHRSVSWYQQTPGQGLQFLFEYFSETQRNKGNFPGRFSGRQFSNSRSEMNVSTLELGDSALYLCASSPQAVNTEAFFGQGTRLTVV.

J is TRBJ2-2 and V is TRBV11-2; TCRdb designates TRBD1, a call that cannot be tested without DNA. The CDR3 loop spans 15 amino acids. The V gene's germline CDR1 is SGHAT and CDR2 FQNNGV. The CDR3 sequence is CASVKQGARTGELFF.

The chain combines TRBV3-1 with TRBJ1-5; TCRdb designates TRBD1, a call that cannot be tested without DNA. Germline V gene sequence: CDR1 LGHDT, CDR2 YNNKEL (reference sequence). The CDR3 runs to 18 residues. CDR3 residues: CATPFPGPRAYSNQPQHF.

This chain links TRBV7-8 with TRBJ1-6; TCRdb calls TRBD1, which cannot be checked without DNA. The CDR3 has 15 amino acids. In germline, CDR1 is SGHVS, CDR2 FQNEAQ. CDR3 residues: CASSLVGQGNSPLHF.

V is TRBV6-5 and J is TRBJ2-1; the TCRdb D gene call, TRBD1, has no DNA to confirm it. CDR3 length: 15 amino acids. Per germline, CDR1 MNHEY and CDR2 SVGAGI. The CDR3 reads CASSYGTGGYNEQFF.

Here the CDR3 reads CASSFIGTETYEQYF. The chain carries TRBV5-6 and TRBJ2-7; TCRdb returns TRBD1, unconfirmable since there is no DNA. The CDR3 has 15 residues. CDR1 and CDR2 from the germline V gene are SGHDT and YYEEEE. Supplemented by reference TRBV5-6 and TRBJ2-7, the full variable domain reads DAGVTQSPTHLIKTRGQQVTLRCSPKSGHDTVSWYQQALGQGPQFIFQYYEEEERQRGNFPDRFSGHQFPNYSSELNVNALLLGDSALYLCASSFIGTETYEQYFGPGTRLTVT.

The J gene is TRBJ2-1, the V gene TRBV20-1. This CDR3 comprises 11 residues. The germline V gene encodes CDR1 DFQATT and CDR2 SNEGSKA (reference sequence). This CDR3 reads CSASGYNEQFF.